This T cell receptor beta chain derives from a study of Ad26.COV2.S vaccination and SARS-CoV-2 variants (dated by TCRdb to the early 2020s). As for the study more broadly: Donors in the vaccine arm were drawn from COV1001, a multicentre, randomized, double-blind, placebo-controlled phase I-IIa trial testing Ad26.COV2.S in healthy adults. Blinding of investigators to trial group allocation was maintained during experiments and outcome assessment. Participants in the trial were split at random into five groups of five each, receiving low-dose or high-dose Ad26.COV2.S once or twice, or else placebo on both occasions. TCRbeta repertoire sequencing was used to assess the specificity and breadth of SARS-CoV-2-reactive T cell receptors after Ad26.COV2.S vaccination. A total of approximately 32 samples were included in the TCR-sequenced set, comprising approximately 20 Ad26.COV2.S vaccine recipients, 5 placebo recipients and 8 SARS-CoV-2 convalescent individuals. Ad26.COV2.S was given intramuscularly at 5x10^10 or 1x10^11 viral particles, as a single shot or as two shots 56 days apart. Broader findings and caveats from the paper: Ad26.COV2.S recipients had higher spike-specific TCR breadth than placebo recipients (P = 0.0014). The study was not powered for comparison of responses between vaccine doses or regimens. According to the authors, total T cell responses may have been underestimated by the TCR breadth and depth analyses. Substantial breadth of spike-specific CD8+ and CD4+ T cell responses was reported after vaccination. Vaccine and placebo recipients had similar non-spike TCR breadth, a finding consistent with the vaccine containing only spike.

Interpreted using the paper, the treatment or condition label stands for: over 15 received Ad26.COV2.S at low or high dose, single or two shots; about 5 received placebo; per-sample allocation not given. Repertoires of vaccine and placebo recipients were sequenced from samples taken on day 63 after the first injection. In Cohort 1b, fewer than 30 adults aged 18-55 years were enrolled at a single site in Boston, USA, between 29 July and 7 August 2020. Ad26.COV2.S was a replication-incompetent adenovirus type 26 vector expressing a prefusion-stabilized SARS-CoV-2 spike protein from the original Wuhan strain. Concerning this clone: The antigen it binds to is not known. No quality values exist for individual bases; no much larger clone is one base distant.

The immunoSEQ Assay was the method used to sequence TCRbeta CDR3 regions. After extraction, genomic DNA underwent amplification by bias-controlled multiplex PCR, followed by high-throughput sequencing. The published analysis was carried out like this. To quantify the absolute abundance of every unique TCRbeta CDR3 region, sequences were collapsed and filtered. T cell fraction was estimated by normalizing TCRbeta template counts to usable DNA, with usable DNA measured through amplification of reference genes found in all nucleated cells. Repertoire TCRs were annotated as SARS-CoV-2-specific when V gene, CDR3 amino acid sequence and J gene were exactly matched to a known reactive TCR set. The reference SARS-CoV-2 TCR set was obtained from MIRA and was filtered for enrichment in COVID-19-positive ImmuneCODE repertoires, whereby public or cross-reactive TCRs were removed. Using the MIRA antigens, annotated TCRs were further analysed by specific ORF or by position within an ORF. Breadth was defined as annotated unique rearrangements over total unique productive rearrangements; depth was the summed frequency of those rearrangements. Two-sided Wilcoxon rank-sum tests were applied when comparing TCR breadth between groups. TCRdb provides this immuneACCESS table in a form limited to in-frame rearrangements. Some clones are lacking; in checked studies, under half of them reflect an unresolved V gene, and why the rest are absent is not known. The V and J calls and clone size come from that table; D and trimming were worked out from the DNA. The table for this sample lists around 300,000 clones; roughly 88% of them were counted only once. The ten largest clones capture 5.5% of the sample.

The CDR3 sequence holds 15 residues, the cysteine and phenylalanine included. Just CDR3 DNA is preserved here, 45 bases in frame from base 1. V loses 8 bases of germline sequence and J loses 6 bases, and the interval between the two ends is 22 bases. Looking up the germline V gene yields CDR1 MGHDK and CDR2 SYGVNS. The chain employs TRBV25-1 and TRBJ1-2, with the D segment identity uncertain. The material was peripheral blood, obtained in a trial of Ad26.COV2.S vaccine versus placebo. The sequence was collected from a person aged 18-65 years who received the Ad26.COV2.S COVID-19 vaccine or a placebo. The DNA is TGTGCCAGCCGGGAGACTCTCTCTGGCGCCGATGGCTACACCTTC. This gives the protein CASRETLSGADGYTF.